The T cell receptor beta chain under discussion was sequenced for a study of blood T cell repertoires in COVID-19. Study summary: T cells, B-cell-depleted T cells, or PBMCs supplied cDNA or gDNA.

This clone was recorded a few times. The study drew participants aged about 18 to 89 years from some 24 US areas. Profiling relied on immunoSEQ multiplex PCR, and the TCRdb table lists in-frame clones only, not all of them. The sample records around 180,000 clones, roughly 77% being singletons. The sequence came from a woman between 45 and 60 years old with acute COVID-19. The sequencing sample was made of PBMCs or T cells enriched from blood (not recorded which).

The CDR3, as DNA: TGTGCCAGCTCAGTGACAGGGTTCGGCACTGAAGCTTTCTTT. Encoded protein: CASSVTGFGTEAFF. This chain links TRBV18 with TRBJ1-1, with 7 bases aligning to TRBD1. J lost 4 bases, V lost 5 bases, and 7 bases had no gene match. Per the germline V gene, CDR1 is KGHSH and CDR2 is LQKENI. This CDR3 has 14 amino acids.